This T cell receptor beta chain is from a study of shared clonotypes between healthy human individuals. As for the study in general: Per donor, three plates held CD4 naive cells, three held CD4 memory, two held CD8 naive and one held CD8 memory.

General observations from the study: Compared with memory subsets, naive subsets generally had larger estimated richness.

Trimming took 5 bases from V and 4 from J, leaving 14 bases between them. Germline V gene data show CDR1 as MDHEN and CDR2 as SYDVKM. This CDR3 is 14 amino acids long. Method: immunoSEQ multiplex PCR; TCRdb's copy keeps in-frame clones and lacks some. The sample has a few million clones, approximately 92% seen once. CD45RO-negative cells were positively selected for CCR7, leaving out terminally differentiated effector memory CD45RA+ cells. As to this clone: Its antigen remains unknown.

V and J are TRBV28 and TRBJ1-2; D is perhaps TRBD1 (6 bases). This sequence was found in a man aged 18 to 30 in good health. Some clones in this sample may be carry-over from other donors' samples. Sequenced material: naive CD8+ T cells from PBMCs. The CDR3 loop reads CASSGHREPYGYTF. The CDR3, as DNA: TGTGCCAGCAGTGGTCACAGGGAACCCTATGGCTACACCTTC.